The 8 T cell receptor beta chains below come from one sample, sequenced in a study of blood T cell repertoires in COVID-19. The method was immunoSEQ multiplex PCR; TCRdb's version includes in-frame clones alone and lacks a portion of them. The data show about 440,000 clones, around 88% seen once. Sequencing used peripheral blood. The receptors here all came from a woman aged 45-65 years with COVID-19, enrolled during active disease.

The CDR3 DNA reads as TGCGCCAGCAGTGAGTCGCTGGACACCTTGTCGGGCTACACCTTC. Translation: CASSESLDTLSGYTF. The chain is built from TRBV10-1 and TRBJ1-2; tentative D call: TRBD1 (5 bases). Germline CDR1 reads WNHNN; CDR2 reads SYGVQD (reference sequence). The length of the CDR3 is 15 residues. V was cut by 0 bases and J by 8 bases, with 16 bases left in between.

The chain combines TRBV4-1 with TRBJ2-4, with 8 bases identical to TRBD2. The CDR3 sequence is 17 residues long. Looked up from germline, CDR1 is MGHRA and CDR2 is YSYEKL. The trim removed 4 bases at V and 2 bases at J, leaving 10 bases unmatched. The CDR3 DNA sequence: TGCGCCAGCAGCCCCGCAGGGGCGGGGGGAACCAAAAACATTCAGTACTTC. This encodes CASSPAGAGGTKNIQYF.

The chain is built from TRBV24-1 and TRBJ2-1; 7 bases map to TRBD2. The germline gives CDR1 KGHDR, CDR2 SFDVKD. CDR3 size: 16 residues. The J segment lost 4 bases and the V segment lost 3 bases, leaving 8 bases of the junction unmatched. CDR3 sequence (DNA): TGTGCCACCAGTGATGTCGGCGGGGGAGAGTACAATGAGCAGTTCTTC. Translation gives CATSDVGGGEYNEQFF.

The genes are TRBV5-1 and TRBJ2-7, with 7 bases identical to TRBD1. The CDR3 contains 14 residues. Looked up from germline, CDR1 is SGHRS and CDR2 is YFSETQ. Trimming took 1 base from V and 6 from J; bases not matched to a gene: 7. In nucleotides, the CDR3 is TGCGCCAGCAGCTTGCAAACACAGGGGTCCGAGCAGTACTTC. It translates to CASSLQTQGSEQYF.

The chain recombines TRBV23-1 with TRBJ1-4, with 11 positions matching TRBD1. TRBV23-1 is noted as an ORF with a role that remains uncertain. V lost 0 bases, J lost 0 bases, and 9 bases stayed unmatched. This CDR3 contains 20 residues. CDR3 loop: CASSQSQDRGLVATNEKLFF. The CDR3 nucleotides are TGCGCCAGCAGTCAATCGCAGGACAGGGGGCTAGTTGCAACTAATGAAAAACTGTTTTTT.

The rearrangement uses TRBV5-1 and TRBJ1-5; D is uncertain. V lost 0 bases and J lost 4, with 5 bases in between. The CDR3 length is 13 residues. Germline CDR1 SGHRS, CDR2 YFSETQ. CDR3 nucleotide sequence: TGCGCCAGCAGCTTGGACTCGAATCAGCCCCAGCATTTT. This codes for CASSLDSNQPQHF.

The J gene is TRBJ2-4, the V gene TRBV10-1, with D hard to call. Per germline, CDR1 WNHNN and CDR2 SYGVQD (reference sequence). With 4 bases removed from V and 0 bases from J, the gap between germline ends came to 7 bases. This CDR3 is built from 14 residues. The CDR3 nucleotides are TGCGCCAGCAGTGCCCAGATAGCCAAAAACATTCAGTACTTC. The encoded protein is CASSAQIAKNIQYF.

This rearrangement joins TRBV10-3 to TRBJ2-1; 10 nucleotides align to TRBD1. The CDR3 totals 15 residues. Germline V gene lookup returns CDR1 ENHRY and CDR2 SYGVKD. V gave up 4 bases and J gave up 8 bases; unmatched junction bases: 8. As DNA, the CDR3 is TGTGCCATCAGTGTGAGACAGGGGGCGATCGATGAGCAGTTCTTC. It codes for CAISVRQGAIDEQFF.